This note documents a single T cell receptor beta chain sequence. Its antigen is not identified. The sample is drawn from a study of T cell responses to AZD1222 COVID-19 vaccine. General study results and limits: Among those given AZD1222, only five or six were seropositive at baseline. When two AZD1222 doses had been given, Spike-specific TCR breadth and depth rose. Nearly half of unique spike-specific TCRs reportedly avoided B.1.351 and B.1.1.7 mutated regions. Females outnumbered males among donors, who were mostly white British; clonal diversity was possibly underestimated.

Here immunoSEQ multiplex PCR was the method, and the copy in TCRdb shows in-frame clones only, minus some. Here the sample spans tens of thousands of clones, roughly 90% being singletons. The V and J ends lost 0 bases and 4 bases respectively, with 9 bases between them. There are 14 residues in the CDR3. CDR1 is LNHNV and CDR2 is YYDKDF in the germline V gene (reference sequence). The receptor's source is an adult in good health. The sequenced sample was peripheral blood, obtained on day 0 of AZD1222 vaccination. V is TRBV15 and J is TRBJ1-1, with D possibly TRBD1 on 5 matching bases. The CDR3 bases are TGTGCCACCAGCAGAGATCAGGGTACCACTGAAGCTTTCTTT. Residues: CATSRDQGTTEAFF.